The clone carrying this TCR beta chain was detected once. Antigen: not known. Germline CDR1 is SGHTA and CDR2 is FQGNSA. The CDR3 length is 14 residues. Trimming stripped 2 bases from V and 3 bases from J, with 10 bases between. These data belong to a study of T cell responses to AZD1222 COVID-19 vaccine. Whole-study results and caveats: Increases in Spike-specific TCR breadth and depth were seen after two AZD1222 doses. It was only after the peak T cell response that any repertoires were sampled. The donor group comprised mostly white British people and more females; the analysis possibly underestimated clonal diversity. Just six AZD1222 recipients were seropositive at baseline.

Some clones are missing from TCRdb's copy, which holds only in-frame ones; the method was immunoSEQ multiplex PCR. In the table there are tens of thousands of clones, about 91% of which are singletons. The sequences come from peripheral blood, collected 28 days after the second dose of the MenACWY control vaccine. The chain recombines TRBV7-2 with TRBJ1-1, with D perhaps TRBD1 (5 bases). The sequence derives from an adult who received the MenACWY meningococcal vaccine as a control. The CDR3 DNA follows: TGTGCCAGCAGCTTATCCCCGGGGGACACTGAAGCTTTCTTT. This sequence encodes CASSLSPGDTEAFF.